The clone carrying this T cell receptor (beta chain) turned up a few times. This entry is derived from a study of blood T cell repertoires in COVID-19. The CDR3 runs to 15 residues. The V and J ends lost 0 bases and 3 bases respectively, with 11 bases between them. Per the germline V gene, CDR1 is LGHNA and CDR2 is YNFKEQ. Libraries were prepared by immunoSEQ multiplex PCR; TCRdb keeps only in-frame clonotypes and omits some of them. Here the sample spans 85,000 to 95,000 clones, about 78% being singletons. Sequences were obtained from peripheral blood. The clonotype originates from an elderly woman with acute or convalescent COVID-19. This rearrangement joins TRBV4-2 to TRBJ1-1; D gene unclear. CDR3 loop: CASSQDWVEDTEAFF. Here the CDR3 DNA reads TGTGCCAGCAGCCAAGATTGGGTAGAGGACACTGAAGCTTTCTTT.